This TCR beta chain was sequenced during a study of cytomegalovirus exposure and HLA in healthy donors. Study context: For the 300 to 450 genotyped donors, more than 80% fell within the Caucasian-associated ancestry cluster.

Germline V gene data show CDR1 as MRHNA and CDR2 as SNTAGT. Between the trimmed V and J ends, which lost 3 bases and 6 bases, there was a span of 11 bases. The CDR3 sequence is 13 residues long. PCR was performed using 60 Vbeta and 13 Jbeta primers. Libraries were prepared by immunoSEQ multiplex PCR; TCRdb keeps only in-frame clonotypes and omits some of them. Among about 59,000 clones, around 83% were seen once, and the ten largest hold about 1.6%. Study results and caveats: Later on, a genetic analysis was performed. It linked a missense variant in DCLRE1C with V- and J-gene trimming of TCR beta. Specific recognition of CMV antigens was confirmed in vitro for a few chains (all CMV-associated).

This clone occurred once. The antigen is not known. The sequence was obtained from a human donor in good health. The rearrangement links TRBV6-4 to TRBJ1-1; D gene unclear. Input material: PBMCs. The CDR3 reads CASSEEGGAEAFF. CDR3 bases: TGTGCCAGCAGTGAGGAGGGAGGCGCTGAAGCTTTCTTT.